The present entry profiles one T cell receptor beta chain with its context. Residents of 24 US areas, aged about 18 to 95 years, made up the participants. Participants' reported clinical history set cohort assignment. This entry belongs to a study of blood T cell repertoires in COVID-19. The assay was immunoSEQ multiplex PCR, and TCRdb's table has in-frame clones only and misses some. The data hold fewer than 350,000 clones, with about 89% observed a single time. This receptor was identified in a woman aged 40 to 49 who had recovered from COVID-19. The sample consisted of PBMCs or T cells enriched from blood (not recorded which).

CDR3: CASSYTTGDQPQHF. Written as DNA, the CDR3 is TGCGCCAGCAGCTACACGACAGGGGATCAGCCCCAGCATTTT. The chain couples TRBV4-1 to TRBJ1-5, with 8 bases matching TRBD1. Germline trimming cut 5 bases from V and 5 bases from J; bases unmatched to any gene: 5. The CDR3 sequence is 14 residues long. Germline-derived CDR1 and CDR2 are MGHRA and YSYEKL.